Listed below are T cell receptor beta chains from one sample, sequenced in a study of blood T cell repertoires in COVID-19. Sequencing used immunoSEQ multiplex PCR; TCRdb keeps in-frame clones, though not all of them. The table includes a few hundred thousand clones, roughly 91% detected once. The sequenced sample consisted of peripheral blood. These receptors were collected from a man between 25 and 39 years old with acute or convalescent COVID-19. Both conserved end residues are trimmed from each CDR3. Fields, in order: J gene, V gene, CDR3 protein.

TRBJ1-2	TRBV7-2	ASSLALTRYGYT
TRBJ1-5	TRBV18	ASSPTVGGQDQPQH
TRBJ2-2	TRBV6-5	ASSSPRAGGTGELF
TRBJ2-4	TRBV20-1	SASNWGENIQY
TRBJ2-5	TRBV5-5	ASDHGGEETQY
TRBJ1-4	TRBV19	ASSYGGGREKLF
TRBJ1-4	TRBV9	ASSVGAGMQPGEKLF
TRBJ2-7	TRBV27	ASRYRLTTYEQY
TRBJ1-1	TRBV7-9	ASSFGRRQGEAF
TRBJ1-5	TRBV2	ASSNLGQGVWPQH
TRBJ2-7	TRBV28	ASRAPGTRTYEQY
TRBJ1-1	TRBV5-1	ASSLAGTGHMNTEAF
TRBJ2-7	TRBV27	ASSPTGWDEQY
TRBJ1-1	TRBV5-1	ASSFGTARGTEAF
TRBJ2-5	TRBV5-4	ASSQRGDRAETQY
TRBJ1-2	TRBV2	ASSDDRSNYGYT
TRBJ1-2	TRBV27	ASSSGTLLSYT
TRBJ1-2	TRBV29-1	SVTGPGYT
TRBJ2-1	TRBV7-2	ASSLVFGSNEQF
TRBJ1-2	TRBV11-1	ASSFTSGTLGYT
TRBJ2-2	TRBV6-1	ASSGQGGGSNTGELF
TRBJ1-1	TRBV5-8	ASSHTENTEAF
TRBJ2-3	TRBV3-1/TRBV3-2	ASSPQAGSSTDTQY
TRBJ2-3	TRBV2	ASSVQASTDTQY
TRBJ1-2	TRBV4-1	ASSQVVRDRGLERT
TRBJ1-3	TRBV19	ATTGQMSSGNTIY
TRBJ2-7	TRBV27	ASSSMGQLTYEQY
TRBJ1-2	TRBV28	ASSFWTGTYGYT
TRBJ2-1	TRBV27	ASRRQASSYNEQF
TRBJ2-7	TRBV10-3	ATRQPGVTYEQY
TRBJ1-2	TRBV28	ASSSPGQHANYGYT
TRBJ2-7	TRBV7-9	ASSLGLAATYEQY
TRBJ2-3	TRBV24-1	ATSDWGTSGSTDTQY
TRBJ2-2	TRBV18	ASSARDGRAFANTGELF
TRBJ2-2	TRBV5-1	ASSSIGENTGELF
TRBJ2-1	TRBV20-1	SAHPRFGQF
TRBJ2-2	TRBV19	ASSTGLAETGELF